Following are 2 T cell receptor beta chains from one sample sequenced in a study of PD-1 blockade in classical Hodgkin lymphoma. Libraries were prepared by immunoSEQ multiplex PCR; TCRdb keeps only in-frame clonotypes and omits some of them. The sample lists about 27,000 clones; about 83% were seen once. Every patient relapsed after autologous stem cell transplantation, and brentuximab vedotin exposure varied. Magnetic negative selection was used to purify CD4+ T cells from thawed PBMCs. Here the sequenced sample was CD4+ T cells from blood, taken at baseline. These receptors all stem from a human donor with classical Hodgkin lymphoma.

The chain combines TRBV5-4 with TRBJ2-1; no reliable D call. CDR3 size: 13 residues. Germline-derived CDR1 and CDR2 are SGHNT and YYREEE (reference sequence). The germline V and J ends were trimmed by 2 bases and 5 bases, with 8 bases remaining between them. CDR3 nucleotide sequence: TGTGCCAGCAGCTTTTCAGCGAACAATGAGCAGTTCTTC. It is translated as CASSFSANNEQFF.

The chain links TRBV6-5 to TRBJ2-7, with 9 bases identical to TRBD1. There are 14 residues in the CDR3. Germline V gene data show CDR1 as MNHEY and CDR2 as SVGAGI. After removal of 7 bases from V and 3 bases from J, the junction contained 7 bases not matched to a gene. The CDR3 reads CASMLGQGSYEQYF. The CDR3 DNA follows: TGTGCCAGCATGTTGGGACAGGGCAGCTACGAGCAGTACTTC.